The clone carrying this T cell receptor (beta chain) was counted a single time. Germline V lookup: CDR1 SGDLS, CDR2 YYNGEE. The CDR3 spans 15 residues. V was trimmed by 2 bases and J by 0 bases, leaving 11 bases between them. The sample belongs to a study of blood T cell repertoires in COVID-19. Study in general: Specimens from acute and convalescent COVID-19 originated in the United States, Italy and Spain. PBMCs, B-cell-depleted T cells, or T cells provided the cDNA or gDNA that made up the material.

As processed by the authors: Amplification from reference gene primers served as the basis for estimated nucleated cell counts. Libraries were prepared by immunoSEQ multiplex PCR; TCRdb keeps only in-frame clonotypes and omits some of them. V, J and clone size reflect that table, while D and trimming were determined from the DNA. The sample lists nearly 55,000 clones, 85% to 90% occurring once. The receptor comes from a man between 65 and 80 years old with active COVID-19. Material for sequencing was peripheral blood. The chain couples TRBV9 to TRBJ1-2; D perhaps matches TRBD1 (6 bases). In DNA form, the CDR3 reads TGTGCCAGCAGCGTGTGGACAGACTCTAACTATGGCTACACCTTC. Residues: CASSVWTDSNYGYTF.